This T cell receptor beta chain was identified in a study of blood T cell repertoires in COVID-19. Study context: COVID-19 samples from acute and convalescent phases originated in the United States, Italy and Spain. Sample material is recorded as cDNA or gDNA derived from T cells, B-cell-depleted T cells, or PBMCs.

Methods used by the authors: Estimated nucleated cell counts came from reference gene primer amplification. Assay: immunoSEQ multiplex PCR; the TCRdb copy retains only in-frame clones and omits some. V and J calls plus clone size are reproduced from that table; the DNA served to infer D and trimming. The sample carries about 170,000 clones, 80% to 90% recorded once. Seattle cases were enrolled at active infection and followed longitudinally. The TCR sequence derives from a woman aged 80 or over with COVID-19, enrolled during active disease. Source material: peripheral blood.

The CDR3 nucleotides read TGTGCCAGCAGCGTAGGATACACGGGGAACGAGCAGTACTTC. It codes for CASSVGYTGNEQYF. This chain joins TRBV9 and TRBJ2-7; possibly TRBD2 for D (5 bases). CDR1 and CDR2 (germline): SGDLS, YYNGEE. The CDR3 loop spans 14 amino acids. V was clipped by 0 bases and J by 5 bases, with 12 bases between them.